A single sample is the source of the 31 T cell receptor beta chains below, sequenced in a study of prognosis after radiotherapy for stage I lung cancer. Amplification of the TCR beta CDR3 (from genomic DNA) was done by two-round multiplex PCR. With primers specific to each TRBV and TRBJ gene, the first-round PCR was performed. TCRdb passed the multiplex PCR reads through MiXCR, listing each CDR3 protein once. The repertoire holds approximately 51,000 distinct CDR3 sequences, with over 30% as singletons. Sequenced here: PBMCs, sampled before or after stereotactic body radiation therapy (not recorded which). Source of these receptors: a donor aged 50 or older with non-small cell lung cancer.

On this clonotype itself: With a far larger clone one base away, a read error is the likely cause. V and J are TRBV7-8 and TRBJ2-1; 7 nucleotides agree with TRBD1. Germline trimming cut 4 bases from V and 2 bases from J; bases unmatched to any gene: 5. CDR1 SGHVS and CDR2 FQNEAQ come from the germline V gene. The CDR3 has 15 residues. The CDR3 is CASSSLGTAYNEQFF. The CDR3 DNA reads as TGTGCCAGCAGCTCCCTCGGGACAGCCTACAATGAGCAGTTCTTC.

V usage is TRBV27 and J usage is TRBJ2-2; D unresolved. CDR1 MNHEY and CDR2 SMNVEV come from the germline V gene (reference sequence). This CDR3 is 14 amino acids long. Trimming took 9 bases from V and 5 from J, leaving 16 bases between them. CDR3 bases: TGTGCCAGTACAGAAGCTTGGAAAACCGGGGAGCTGTTTTTT. Its protein is CASTEAWKTGELFF.

Of note for this clonotype: Germline is not matched at one junction end, which may reflect a read error. V is TRBV19 and J is TRBJ1-6, with TRBD1 matching 12 bases. Germline V lookup: CDR1 LNHDA, CDR2 SQIVND (reference sequence). CDR3 size: 18 residues. The CDR3 DNA reads as TGTGCCAGTAGTATCGCGGGGACAGGGGGCGACTTGGGATCACCCCTCAACTTT. Amino acids: CASSIAGTGGDLGSPLNF. The full variable domain, its missing parts supplied by reference TRBV19 and TRBJ1-6, is DGGITQSPKYLFRKEGQNVTLSCEQNLNHDAMYWYRQDPGQGLRLIYYSQIVNDFQKGDIAEGYSVSREKKESFPLTVTSAQKNPTAFYLCASSIAGTGGDLGSPLNFGNGTRLTVT.

A note on this clonotype: This probably arose from a read error, given a far larger clone one base away. The rearrangement uses TRBV28 and TRBJ1-5; D gene unclear. The germline V gene has CDR1 MDHEN and CDR2 SYDVKM. The CDR3 is made up of 12 amino acids. Trimming took 6 bases from V and 6 from J, leaving 9 bases between them. The CDR3 protein is CASSLMGQPQHF. The DNA for the CDR3 is TGTGCCAGCAGCCTAATGGGTCAGCCCCAGCATTTT.

There are many counts of this clonotype. The J gene is TRBJ2-2, the V gene TRBV2; 8 bases align to TRBD2. The V gene's germline CDR1 is SNHLY and CDR2 FYNNEI. The CDR3 sequence is 15 residues long. J lost 6 bases, V lost 8 bases, and 11 bases had no gene match. The CDR3 reads CASVLSGSGAGELFF. Here the CDR3 DNA reads TGTGCCAGCGTGTTGAGCGGGAGCGGGGCCGGGGAGCTGTTTTTT.

A note on this clonotype: Possible read error: a much larger clone is one base away. The chain employs TRBV12-3 or TRBV12-4 and TRBJ2-4; TRBD2 is a possible D gene (5 bases). The CDR3 is made up of 13 amino acids. This CDR3 is CTSSLSAGTDQYF. The CDR3 nucleotides are TGTACCAGCAGTTTAAGCGCGGGTACGGATCAGTACTTC.

The gene calls are TRBV11-2 and TRBJ2-3, with D possibly TRBD2 on 5 matching bases. The V end was cut by 3 bases, the J end by 3 bases, with 13 bases between. Germline loops: CDR1 SGHAT, CDR2 FQNNGV. CDR3 size: 15 residues. The chain's CDR3 is CASSLRRSGTDTQYF. CDR3 nucleotides: TGTGCCAGCAGCTTGCGGAGATCGGGGACAGATACGCAGTATTTT.

Worth noting for this clonotype: A much larger clone lies a single base off, so this may be a read error. The CDR3 spells CAISQDRGTRTETQYF. As DNA, the CDR3 is TGTGCCATCAGCCAAGATAGGGGGACTCGAACAGAGACCCAGTACTTC. The gene calls are TRBV14 and TRBJ2-5; tentatively, D is TRBD1 or TRBD2 (6 bases each). The germline V gene has CDR1 SGHDN and CDR2 FVKESK. The CDR3 runs 16 residues.

In this sample, this clonotype turned up many times. V is TRBV6-2 or TRBV6-3 and J is TRBJ2-5; D assignment may be TRBD1 or TRBD2 (5 bases each). Trimming pared 6 bases from V and 3 bases from J, leaving 20 bases between. Germline CDR1 MNHEY, CDR2 SVGEGT. The CDR3 has 16 residues. Here the CDR3 DNA reads TGTGCCAGCAGCTTCCCTCCGGGACGGGCAGAAGAGACCCAGTACTTC. Its translation: CASSFPPGRAEETQYF.

Concerning this clonotype: Just one base apart from a much larger clone, this may be a read error. V gene TRBV6-1 combines with J gene TRBJ2-3; the D gene could be TRBD1 or TRBD2 (7 bases each). The V and J ends lost 7 bases and 1 base respectively, with 21 bases between them. Germline V gene lookup returns CDR1 MNHNS and CDR2 SASEGT. The CDR3 has 17 amino acids. In nucleotides, the CDR3 is TGTGCCAGCATCACCTCCCGACAGGGAGGGGGCACAGATACGCAGTATTTT. Its protein is CASITSRQGGGTDTQYF.

This clonotype was seen only a few times. This sequence may be a read error, since a much larger clone differs from it by one base. V usage is TRBV12-5 and J usage is TRBJ2-3, with D unclear. CDR1 is LGHNT and CDR2 is FRNRAP in the germline V gene. V lost 3 bases to trimming and J lost 2 bases, with 9 bases between them. This CDR3 comprises 14 residues. The CDR3 nucleotides are TGTGCTAGTGGTTTTCGGCAGAACACAGATACGCAGTATTTT. Translation: CASGFRQNTDTQYF.

This clonotype was seen at least ten times. Compared with germline, one end of the junction differs, possibly owing to a read error. The J gene is TRBJ1-1, the V gene TRBV20-1, with a possible D match to TRBD1 (5 bases). The CDR3 consists of 14 residues. The germline gives CDR1 DFQATT, CDR2 SNEGSKA (reference sequence). DNA of the CDR3: TGCAGTGCCAGAGGAGGCAGGGAGTGGGCTGAAGCTTTCTTT. Residues: CSARGGREWAEAFF.

This clonotype was counted ten times or more. The chain links TRBV6-4 to TRBJ2-1; D remains ambiguous. There are 19 residues in the CDR3. Germline values: CDR1 MRHNA, CDR2 SNTAGT. Trimming removed 8 bases at V and 5 bases at J, with 31 bases between. CDR3 DNA: TGTGCCAGCGAAGAGCCGTACGACCTTAGTGTGTCAAAGCACAATGAGCAGTTCTTC. Residues: CASEEPYDLSVSKHNEQFF.

On this clonotype itself: Possible read error: a much larger clone is one base away. V is TRBV7-3 and J is TRBJ1-1; TRBD1 might be the D (5 bases). Between the trimmed V and J ends, which lost 7 bases and 1 base, there was a span of 19 bases. The CDR3 runs 16 residues. Germline CDR1 SGHTA, CDR2 FQGTGA. The CDR3, as DNA: TGTGCCAGCATCCAACTGCCCGGGACGGAGAACACTGAAGCTTTCTTT. Encoded protein: CASIQLPGTENTEAFF.

The sample holds many counts of this clonotype. CDR3 coding DNA: TGTGCCAGCAGTTCAACTCGACAGGGCGGCTACACCTTC. Protein: CASSSTRQGGYTF. This chain joins TRBV27 and TRBJ1-2, with TRBD1 matching over 7 bases. CDR1 MNHEY and CDR2 SMNVEV come from the germline V gene (reference sequence). The CDR3 is 13 residues long. J was trimmed by 8 bases and V by 4 bases; bases with no gene match: 7.

In its sample, this clonotype was seen many times. The chain combines TRBV15 with TRBJ2-7; D gene unclear. This CDR3 has 13 residues. V lost 6 bases and J 5 bases, leaving 14 bases between the germline ends. In germline, CDR1 is LNHNV, CDR2 YYDKDF (reference sequence). The CDR3, as DNA: TGTGCCACCAGGTCCCGCAGTGCTAACGAGCAGTACTTC. Translating it yields CATRSRSANEQYF.

At least ten counts were recorded for this clonotype. The J gene is TRBJ2-3, the V gene TRBV24-1, with D maybe TRBD2 (5 bases). CDR1 is KGHDR and CDR2 is SFDVKD in the germline V gene. Trimming left V 0 bases short and J 6 bases short, with 9 bases between. The CDR3 consists of 14 residues. The CDR3, as DNA: TGTGCCACCAGTGATTTGACTAGATCGGATACGCAGTATTTT. Its translation: CATSDLTRSDTQYF.

This clonotype was detected many times. The V gene is TRBV5-1, the J gene TRBJ2-3, with 7 positions matching TRBD2. CDR1 and CDR2 (germline): SGHRS, YFSETQ. The J segment lost 4 bases and the V segment lost 2 bases, leaving 7 bases of the junction unmatched. The CDR3 has 15 residues. The CDR3 nucleotides read TGCGCCAGCAGCTTCGGCGCGGGAGACGCAGATACGCAGTATTTT. Encoded protein: CASSFGAGDADTQYF.

This clonotype occurred many times. The chain joins TRBV2 to TRBJ1-3, with D perhaps matching TRBD1 (5 bases). V gave up 9 bases and J gave up 4 bases, with 19 bases separating them. This CDR3 spans 15 amino acids. The germline gives CDR1 SNHLY, CDR2 FYNNEI. CDR3 DNA sequence: TGTGCCAGTATAATAGGCGGGGCGGGAGGAAACACCATATATTTT. Encoded protein: CASIIGGAGGNTIYF.

With respect to this clonotype: Only one base separates this from a far larger clonotype, so it likely reflects a read error. CDR3 loop: CASSLLAYTYNEQFF. CDR3 coding DNA: TGTGCCAGCAGCTTACTAGCGTATACCTACAATGAGCAGTTCTTC. The rearrangement links TRBV7-9 to TRBJ2-1; weak D call: TRBD2 (6 bases). Germline values: CDR1 SEHNR, CDR2 FQNEAQ (reference sequence). The V end lost 2 bases, the J end lost 2 bases, and 10 bases lay between the germline ends. The CDR3 is 15 residues long.

This clonotype was seen repeatedly, ten times or more. The chain combines TRBV11-2 with TRBJ2-7; no reliable D call. Trimming removed 5 bases from V and 2 bases from J, with 13 bases in between. This CDR3 contains 14 residues. CDR1 is SGHAT, CDR2 FQNNGV, per germline. CDR3 DNA: TGTGCCAGCAGCCCATGGGCATCGACCTACGAGCAGTACTTC. It specifies CASSPWASTYEQYF.

The chain is built from TRBV24-1 and TRBJ2-3; 11 positions match TRBD2. This CDR3 spans 17 amino acids. With V trimmed by 4 bases and J by 2 bases, 7 bases remained unmatched. Germline values: CDR1 KGHDR, CDR2 SFDVKD. As DNA, the CDR3 is TGTGCCACCAGTGAACAAAATAGCGGGAGGGCCACAGATACGCAGTATTTT. The encoded protein is CATSEQNSGRATDTQYF.

The chain carries TRBV12-3 or TRBV12-4 and TRBJ1-4; D unresolved. Trimming left V 1 base short and J 3 bases short, with 9 bases between. This CDR3 is built from 15 residues. The chain's CDR3 is CASSLGRPANEKLFF. In DNA, the CDR3 is TGTGCCAGCAGTTTAGGAAGGCCAGCTAATGAAAAACTGTTTTTT.

Worth noting for this clonotype: A single base separates this from a much larger clone, so it may be a read error. This chain joins TRBV19 and TRBJ2-7, with D uncertain. Trimming shortened V by 5 bases and J by 5 bases, and 19 bases separated the two germline ends. The V gene's germline CDR1 is LNHDA and CDR2 SQIVND (reference sequence). The CDR3 has 15 residues. The CDR3 region is CASSVSIGRHHEQYF. In DNA, the CDR3 is TGTGCCAGTAGTGTTTCGATTGGACGTCACCACGAGCAGTACTTC.

This clonotype was counted between two and nine times. Given a much more abundant clone one base away, this may be a read error. The CDR3 DNA reads TGTGCCAGCATTGGAAGGTATGGGACTGAAGCTTTCTTT. This codes for CASIGRYGTEAFF. The chain recombines TRBV2 with TRBJ1-1; D is unresolved. There are 13 residues in the CDR3. Germline CDR1 reads SNHLY; CDR2 reads FYNNEI. The V and J ends lost 7 bases and 5 bases respectively, with 14 bases between them.

This clonotype was counted at least ten times. The V and J genes are TRBV5-1 and TRBJ1-2; D remains ambiguous. V was shortened by 4 bases and J by 0 bases, with 13 bases between the two germline ends. Germline V gene lookup returns CDR1 SGHRS and CDR2 YFSETQ. CDR3 length equals 15 residues. As DNA, the CDR3 is TGCGCCAGCAGCCCCTGGACTGTAGCTAACTATGGCTACACCTTC. It translates to CASSPWTVANYGYTF.

This clonotype has ten or more counts. The gene calls are TRBV12-3 or TRBV12-4 and TRBJ2-1, with D possibly matching TRBD1 (5 bases). V lost 6 bases to trimming and J lost 8 bases, with 17 bases between them. The CDR3 totals 14 residues. The CDR3 reads CASRRGRLGYEQFF. CDR3 sequence (DNA): TGTGCCAGCAGAAGGGGCAGGTTGGGATATGAGCAGTTCTTC.

The rearrangement uses TRBV7-2 and TRBJ2-7; a possible D gene is TRBD2 (5 bases). From germline, CDR1 is SGHTA and CDR2 FQGNSA. CDR3 length equals 15 residues. V was cut by 7 bases and J by 0 bases, with 16 bases left in between. CDR3 in DNA: TGTGCCAGCATCTTGGGGAGTGTGAGCTCCTACGAGCAGTACTTC. Translated, it gives CASILGSVSSYEQYF.

The rearrangement links TRBV2 to TRBJ2-3; D unresolved. Germline loops: CDR1 SNHLY, CDR2 FYNNEI. The germline V and J ends were trimmed by 8 bases and 0 bases, with 15 bases remaining between them. This CDR3 region has 15 residues. Here the CDR3 reads CASGSNYPSTDTQYF. CDR3 DNA: TGTGCCAGCGGGTCAAATTACCCTAGCACAGATACGCAGTATTTT. Full variable domain (rest looked up from reference TRBV2 and TRBJ2-3): EPEVTQTPSHQVTQMGQEVILRCVPISNHLYFYWYRQILGQKVEFLVSFYNNEISEKSEIFDDQFSVERPDGSNFTLKIRSTKLEDSAMYFCASGSNYPSTDTQYFGPGTRLTVL.

This clonotype was found many times. The chain uses TRBV4-3 and TRBJ2-1; D not certain. V was cut by 4 bases and J by 7 bases, with 23 bases left in between. Per the germline V gene, CDR1 is LGHNA and CDR2 is YSLEER. There are 17 residues in the CDR3. In nucleotides, the CDR3 is TGCGCCAGCAGCCTCTTACGACTGAGGACCCGGGCGAATGAGCAGTTCTTC. Encoded protein: CASSLLRLRTRANEQFF.

Turning to this clonotype: Given a far larger clone just one base away, this is likely a sequencing read error. The conserved closing phenylalanine or tryptophan is absent in this CDR3, likely reflecting a read error. V and J are TRBV7-2 and TRBJ2-7; D possibly corresponds to TRBD2 (7 bases). The tail of the sequence fits TRBJ2-1 better, so the J call may be wrong. The CDR3 length is 16 residues. Germline V gene data show CDR1 as SGHTA and CDR2 as FQGNSA. This CDR3 reads CASSSPRGGGSSEQFL. CDR3 nucleotides: TGTGCCAGCAGCTCACCTCGGGGAGGGGGGTCTAGTGAGCAGTTCCTC.